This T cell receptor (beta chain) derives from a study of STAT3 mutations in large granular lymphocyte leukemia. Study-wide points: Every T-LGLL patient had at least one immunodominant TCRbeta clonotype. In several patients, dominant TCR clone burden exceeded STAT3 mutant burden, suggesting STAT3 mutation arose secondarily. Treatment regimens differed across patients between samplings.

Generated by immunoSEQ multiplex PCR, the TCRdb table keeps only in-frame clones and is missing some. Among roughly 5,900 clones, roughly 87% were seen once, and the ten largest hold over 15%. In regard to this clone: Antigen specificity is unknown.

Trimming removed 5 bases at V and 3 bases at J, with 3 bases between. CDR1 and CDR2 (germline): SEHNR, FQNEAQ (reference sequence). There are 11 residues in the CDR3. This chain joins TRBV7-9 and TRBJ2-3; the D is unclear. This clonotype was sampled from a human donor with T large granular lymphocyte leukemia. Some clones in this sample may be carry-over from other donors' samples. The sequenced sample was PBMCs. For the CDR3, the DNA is TGTGCCAGCAGCCAAACAGATACGCAGTATTTT. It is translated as CASSQTDTQYF. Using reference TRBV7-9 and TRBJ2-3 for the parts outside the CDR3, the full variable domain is DTGVSQNPRHKITKRGQNVTFRCDPISEHNRLYWYRQTLGQGPEFLTYFQNEAQLEKSRLLSDRFSAERPKGSFSTLEIQRTEQGDSAMYLCASSQTDTQYFGPGTRLTVL.